A selection of T cell receptor beta chains follows, all from one sample in a study of human T cells and chemical hapten exposure. TCRdb passed the RACE reads through MiXCR, listing each CDR3 protein once. Counted here are some 350,000 distinct CDR3 sequences, around 6.9% occurring once; the ten biggest clones make up 8.4%. The sample here was whole blood, taken in connection with sensitization to the hapten diphenylcyclopropenone (DPC). All receptors derive from a woman aged 18-29 years with alopecia areata. Some clones in this sample may be carry-over from other donors' samples. Both conserved end residues are part of each CDR3. A D gene is named only where the DNA matches it firmly. Size is omitted from some rows. Given values are once, few, many or a class for expanded clones.

clone size: few
J gene: TRBJ1-2
V gene: TRBV20-1
D gene: .
CDR3 protein: CSAGTGHYGYTF
CDR3 DNA: TGCAGTGCTGGAACAGGCCACTATGGCTACACCTTC

clone size: few
J gene: TRBJ1-4
V gene: TRBV18
D gene: .
CDR3 protein: CASSPGLRNEKLFF
CDR3 DNA: TGTGCCAGCTCACCGGGACTGAGAAATGAAAAACTGTTTTTT

clone size: few
J gene: TRBJ2-3
V gene: TRBV5-4
D gene: TRBD2
CDR3 protein: CASSLELAGPDTQYF
CDR3 DNA: TGTGCCAGCAGCTTGGAACTAGCGGGGCCAGATACGCAGTATTTT

clone size: many
J gene: TRBJ1-3
V gene: TRBV12-3/TRBV12-4
D gene: .
CDR3 protein: CASSASVSGNTIYF
CDR3 DNA: TGTGCCAGCAGTGCCAGCGTCTCTGGAAACACCATATATTTT

clone size: few
J gene: TRBJ1-2
V gene: TRBV6-1
D gene: TRBD1
CDR3 protein: CASSEVRGQGAVGYTF
CDR3 DNA: TGTGCCAGCAGTGAGGTTCGAGGCCAGGGGGCCGTTGGCTACACCTTC

clone size: .
J gene: TRBJ2-3
V gene: TRBV18
D gene: .
CDR3 protein: CASSLNPLPDTQYF
CDR3 DNA: TGTGCCAGCTCACTAAACCCCCTACCAGATACGCAGTATTTT

clone size: few
J gene: TRBJ2-5
V gene: TRBV6-1
D gene: TRBD1
CDR3 protein: CASSEVVQGETQYF
CDR3 DNA: TGTGCCAGCAGTGAAGTGGTACAGGGGGAGACCCAGTACTTC

clone size: .
J gene: TRBJ1-6
V gene: TRBV5-1
D gene: .
CDR3 protein: CASSFSGEYNSPLHF
CDR3 DNA: TGCGCCAGCAGCTTTTCAGGGGAATATAATTCACCCCTCCACTTT

clone size: few
J gene: TRBJ1-2
V gene: TRBV25-1
D gene: .
CDR3 protein: CASSDFPGGGYGYTF
CDR3 DNA: TGTGCCAGCAGTGATTTCCCAGGAGGGGGCTATGGCTACACCTTC

clone size: .
J gene: TRBJ1-5
V gene: TRBV3-1
D gene: .
CDR3 protein: CASSQGLGAPGNQPQHF
CDR3 DNA: TGTGCCAGCAGCCAAGGTCTGGGAGCCCCAGGCAATCAGCCCCAGCATTTT

clone size: .
J gene: TRBJ1-3
V gene: TRBV12-3/TRBV12-4
D gene: .
CDR3 protein: CASRLNTIYF
CDR3 DNA: TGTGCCAGCAGGTTAAACACCATATATTTT

clone size: few
J gene: TRBJ2-3
V gene: TRBV5-1
D gene: .
CDR3 protein: CASSDGQSTDTQYF
CDR3 DNA: TGCGCCAGCAGTGACGGACAGAGCACAGATACGCAGTATTTT

clone size: large
J gene: TRBJ2-1
V gene: TRBV29-1
D gene: TRBD2
CDR3 protein: CSADAGGPVSEQFF
CDR3 DNA: TGCAGCGCTGATGCGGGGGGGCCAGTGAGCGAGCAGTTCTTC

clone size: .
J gene: TRBJ2-3
V gene: TRBV7-2
D gene: .
CDR3 protein: CASSSRSDTQYF
CDR3 DNA: TGTGCCAGCAGCTCTAGGTCAGATACGCAGTATTTT

clone size: .
J gene: TRBJ1-2
V gene: TRBV6-5
D gene: .
CDR3 protein: CASSYQATVNYGYTF
CDR3 DNA: TGTGCCAGCAGTTACCAGGCGACAGTTAACTATGGCTACACCTTC

clone size: .
J gene: TRBJ1-1
V gene: TRBV29-1
D gene: .
CDR3 protein: CSVGVATGNTEAFF
CDR3 DNA: TGCAGCGTTGGGGTCGCGACGGGGAACACTGAAGCTTTCTTT

clone size: many
J gene: TRBJ2-3
V gene: TRBV6-2/TRBV6-3
D gene: TRBD2
CDR3 protein: CATTAFSGGADTQYF
CDR3 DNA: TGTGCCACCACCGCCTTTAGCGGGGGGGCAGATACGCAGTATTTT

clone size: many
J gene: TRBJ2-3
V gene: TRBV2
D gene: .
CDR3 protein: CASRSLGQRTDTQYF
CDR3 DNA: TGTGCCAGCAGGTCGCTAGGACAGCGCACAGATACGCAGTATTTT

clone size: .
J gene: TRBJ1-6
V gene: TRBV12-5
D gene: .
CDR3 protein: CASTYRSSYNSPLHF
CDR3 DNA: TGTGCTAGTACGTACAGGAGCTCCTATAATTCACCCCTCCACTTT

clone size: .
J gene: TRBJ1-1
V gene: TRBV6-2/TRBV6-3
D gene: .
CDR3 protein: CASSLTQGHTEAFF
CDR3 DNA: TGTGCCAGCAGTTTAACGCAAGGACACACTGAAGCTTTCTTT

clone size: .
J gene: TRBJ2-7
V gene: TRBV5-1
D gene: .
CDR3 protein: CASSLARGSEQYF
CDR3 DNA: TGCGCCAGCAGCTTGGCACGGGGGAGCGAGCAGTACTTC

clone size: once
J gene: TRBJ2-7
V gene: TRBV28
D gene: TRBD1
CDR3 protein: CATSLGSQTGGSYEQYF
CDR3 DNA: TGTGCCACCAGTTTGGGCTCACAAACAGGGGGCTCCTACGAGCAGTACTTC

clone size: many
J gene: TRBJ2-7
V gene: TRBV12-3/TRBV12-4
D gene: .
CDR3 protein: CASSSVTYEQYF
CDR3 DNA: TGTGCCAGCAGTTCCGTGACCTACGAGCAGTACTTC

clone size: .
J gene: TRBJ2-2
V gene: TRBV20-1
D gene: .
CDR3 protein: CSARDPRTGELFF
CDR3 DNA: TGCAGTGCTAGAGATCCCCGAACCGGGGAGCTGTTTTTT

clone size: .
J gene: TRBJ1-5
V gene: TRBV12-3/TRBV12-4
D gene: .
CDR3 protein: CASSGYRETQPQHF
CDR3 DNA: TGTGCCAGCAGTGGTTACAGGGAAACTCAGCCCCAGCATTTT

clone size: few
J gene: TRBJ2-1
V gene: TRBV5-1
D gene: TRBD2
CDR3 protein: CASGLAAGDNEQFF
CDR3 DNA: TGCGCCAGCGGACTAGCGGCTGGGGACAATGAGCAGTTCTTC

clone size: .
J gene: TRBJ1-6
V gene: TRBV6-5
D gene: .
CDR3 protein: CASKRERGSPLHF
CDR3 DNA: TGTGCCAGCAAACGGGAAAGGGGTTCACCCCTCCACTTT

clone size: .
J gene: TRBJ1-2
V gene: TRBV4-3
D gene: .
CDR3 protein: CASSQDKADYGYTF
CDR3 DNA: TGCGCCAGCAGCCAAGATAAGGCTGACTATGGCTACACCTTC

clone size: .
J gene: TRBJ2-7
V gene: TRBV12-3/TRBV12-4
D gene: TRBD1
CDR3 protein: CASSFGDRYEQYF
CDR3 DNA: TGTGCCAGCAGTTTCGGGGACAGGTACGAGCAGTACTTC

clone size: few
J gene: TRBJ2-4
V gene: TRBV7-9
D gene: TRBD1
CDR3 protein: CASSPGGDYIQYF
CDR3 DNA: TGTGCCAGCAGCCCAGGGGGCGATTACATTCAGTACTTC

clone size: few
J gene: TRBJ2-3
V gene: TRBV5-5
D gene: .
CDR3 protein: CASSLVKGPTDTQYF
CDR3 DNA: TGTGCCAGCAGCTTGGTGAAGGGGCCCACAGATACGCAGTATTTT

clone size: .
J gene: TRBJ1-5
V gene: TRBV19
D gene: .
CDR3 protein: CASSLRRDNQPQHF
CDR3 DNA: TGTGCCAGTAGTCTTCGTAGGGACAATCAGCCCCAGCATTTT

clone size: many
J gene: TRBJ2-2
V gene: TRBV27
D gene: .
CDR3 protein: CASTGDNRLFF
CDR3 DNA: TGTGCCAGCACCGGGGACAATCGGCTGTTTTTT

clone size: .
J gene: TRBJ1-1
V gene: TRBV20-1
D gene: TRBD1
CDR3 protein: CSAKNPGQGNTEAFF
CDR3 DNA: TGCAGTGCCAAAAACCCGGGACAGGGGAACACTGAAGCTTTCTTT

clone size: .
J gene: TRBJ2-7
V gene: TRBV7-9
D gene: TRBD2
CDR3 protein: CASSVAGVTEQYF
CDR3 DNA: TGTGCCAGCAGTGTAGCGGGCGTAACCGAGCAGTACTTC

clone size: .
J gene: TRBJ2-3
V gene: TRBV5-1
D gene: .
CDR3 protein: CASSSRSGFSTDTQYF
CDR3 DNA: TGCGCCAGCAGCTCACGATCGGGGTTTAGCACAGATACGCAGTATTTT

clone size: .
J gene: TRBJ1-1
V gene: TRBV11-1
D gene: .
CDR3 protein: CASSLRGAHTEAFF
CDR3 DNA: TGTGCCAGCAGCTTACGGGGGGCCCACACTGAAGCTTTCTTT

clone size: many
J gene: TRBJ2-6
V gene: TRBV6-2/TRBV6-3
D gene: .
CDR3 protein: CASSLPAAGANVLTF
CDR3 DNA: TGTGCCAGCAGTCTCCCCGCAGCTGGGGCCAACGTCCTGACTTTC

clone size: few
J gene: TRBJ2-1
V gene: TRBV18
D gene: .
CDR3 protein: CASSPKENEQFF
CDR3 DNA: TGTGCCAGCTCACCAAAGGAAAATGAGCAGTTCTTC

clone size: .
J gene: TRBJ2-7
V gene: TRBV3-1
D gene: .
CDR3 protein: CASSQDVSGHLYEQYF
CDR3 DNA: TGTGCCAGCAGCCAAGACGTTTCGGGACATCTGTACGAGCAGTACTTC

clone size: few
J gene: TRBJ2-3
V gene: TRBV20-1
D gene: .
CDR3 protein: CSAQGIKSSTDTQYF
CDR3 DNA: TGCAGTGCTCAGGGGATTAAATCTAGCACAGATACGCAGTATTTT

clone size: few
J gene: TRBJ1-1
V gene: TRBV5-1
D gene: .
CDR3 protein: CASSPGSSSSEAFF
CDR3 DNA: TGCGCCAGCAGCCCCGGGTCTTCCTCCTCCGAAGCTTTCTTT

clone size: few
J gene: TRBJ1-2
V gene: TRBV29-1
D gene: TRBD1
CDR3 protein: CSVPDRAANYGYTF
CDR3 DNA: TGCAGCGTCCCCGACAGGGCGGCTAACTATGGCTACACCTTC

clone size: few
J gene: TRBJ1-6
V gene: TRBV20-1
D gene: .
CDR3 protein: CSASQGSSYNSPLHF
CDR3 DNA: TGCAGTGCTAGTCAGGGAAGCTCCTATAATTCACCCCTCCACTTT

clone size: many
J gene: TRBJ2-6
V gene: TRBV3-1
D gene: .
CDR3 protein: CASSQVRSPGANVLTF
CDR3 DNA: TGTGCCAGCAGCCAAGTCCGTTCTCCTGGGGCCAACGTCCTGACTTTC

clone size: few
J gene: TRBJ1-4
V gene: TRBV28
D gene: .
CDR3 protein: CASSPRRAGKLFF
CDR3 DNA: TGTGCCAGCAGTCCCCGCCGGGCAGGAAAACTGTTTTTT

clone size: few
J gene: TRBJ2-1
V gene: TRBV7-9
D gene: .
CDR3 protein: CASSLVTGNEQFF
CDR3 DNA: TGTGCCAGCAGCTTAGTGACCGGCAATGAGCAGTTCTTC

clone size: few
J gene: TRBJ1-5
V gene: TRBV7-8
D gene: .
CDR3 protein: CASSPGLGQPQHF
CDR3 DNA: TGTGCCAGCAGCCCGGGATTGGGTCAGCCCCAGCATTTT

clone size: .
J gene: TRBJ2-5
V gene: TRBV10-1
D gene: .
CDR3 protein: CASREGATETQYF
CDR3 DNA: TGCGCCAGCAGGGAGGGGGCCACGGAGACCCAGTACTTC

clone size: .
J gene: TRBJ1-2
V gene: TRBV20-1
D gene: TRBD1
CDR3 protein: CSANPHFPGTGFGYTF
CDR3 DNA: TGCAGTGCTAACCCTCACTTCCCTGGGACAGGCTTCGGCTACACCTTC

clone size: .
J gene: TRBJ1-2
V gene: TRBV9
D gene: .
CDR3 protein: CASSVEPGGYSGYTF
CDR3 DNA: TGTGCCAGCAGCGTAGAGCCGGGGGGATATAGTGGCTACACCTTC

clone size: .
J gene: TRBJ2-1
V gene: TRBV20-1
D gene: TRBD1
CDR3 protein: CSARWTGDYNEQFF
CDR3 DNA: TGCAGTGCTAGGTGGACAGGGGACTACAATGAGCAGTTCTTC

clone size: few
J gene: TRBJ2-3
V gene: TRBV4-3
D gene: .
CDR3 protein: CASSLRDLGTDTQYF
CDR3 DNA: TGCGCCAGCAGCCTGCGGGACCTAGGCACAGATACGCAGTATTTT

clone size: few
J gene: TRBJ1-1
V gene: TRBV20-1
D gene: TRBD1
CDR3 protein: CSARDPGRDSTEAFF
CDR3 DNA: TGCAGTGCTAGAGACCCCGGCAGGGACAGCACTGAAGCTTTCTTT

clone size: .
J gene: TRBJ1-6
V gene: TRBV20-1
D gene: TRBD1
CDR3 protein: CSAPGQGVSSPLHF
CDR3 DNA: TGCAGTGCCCCGGGACAGGGAGTATCATCACCCCTCCACTTT